This entry lists 9 T cell receptor beta chains sequenced from one sample in a study of identical twins. TCRdb re-called the 5' RACE reads with MiXCR, one entry per CDR3 protein. The table has approximately 210,000 distinct CDR3 sequences, less than 10% seen once. Sequencing was done on a sample of memory (CD45RO+) T cells sorted from blood. These receptor sequences come from a woman younger than 35 in good health.

This clonotype was detected only a few times. The rearrangement uses TRBV4-3 and TRBJ2-5, with TRBD2 matching 14 bases. Per the germline V gene, CDR1 is LGHNA and CDR2 is YSLEER. After removal of 3 bases from V and 4 bases from J, the junction contained 16 bases not matched to a gene. This CDR3 spans 20 amino acids. The CDR3 DNA sequence: TGCGCCAGCAGCCAGGGGATCGGGACTAGCGGGAGAGGAGTAGGAGAGACCCAGTACTTC. Translated, it gives CASSQGIGTSGRGVGETQYF.

The chain uses TRBV11-2 and TRBJ2-3; unclear D gene. There are 12 residues in the CDR3. From germline, CDR1 is SGHAT and CDR2 FQNNGV. V shed 0 bases and J shed 14 bases, with 12 bases lying between them. The CDR3 DNA reads as TGTGCCAGCAGCTTAGAAGGGTGGAATCTGTATTTT. It translates to CASSLEGWNLYF.

This clonotype has only a few counts. The CDR3 bases are TGTGCCAGCAGGAGGACAGCCTATTACTCCTTGGCTGAAGCTTTCTTT. As protein: CASRRTAYYSLAEAFF. The chain uses TRBV28 and TRBJ1-1, with a tentative D call TRBD1 (6 bases). V was clipped by 6 bases and J by 6 bases, with 23 bases between them. The germline CDR1 and CDR2 sequences are MDHEN and SYDVKM. CDR3 length equals 16 residues.

This clonotype was found a few times. The chain recombines TRBV6-5 with TRBJ1-1; D uncertain. This CDR3 region has 15 residues. The V gene's germline CDR1 is MNHEY and CDR2 SVGAGI. V was pared by 2 bases and J by 1 base, with 11 bases between. The CDR3 DNA reads as TGTGCCAGCAGTTACCCCGCCCGGGGGAACACTGAAGCTTTCTTT. This gives the protein CASSYPARGNTEAFF.

The chain has TRBV18 and TRBJ2-1; TRBD1 aligns across 7 bases. The CDR3 length is 13 residues. From germline, CDR1 is KGHSH and CDR2 LQKENI. V dropped 2 bases and J dropped 5; count of bases not matched to a gene: 0. The CDR3 loop is CASSPGTDNEQFF. CDR3 sequence (DNA): TGTGCCAGCTCACCAGGGACAGACAATGAGCAGTTCTTC.

This clonotype turned up a few times. The chain carries TRBV7-2 and TRBJ2-1; the D is unclear. Germline V CDR1 and CDR2: SGHTA, FQGNSA. Trimming shortened V by 5 bases and J by 9 bases, and 14 bases separated the two germline ends. CDR3 length equals 13 residues. The CDR3 DNA reads TGTGCCAGCAGCCCGACGACCAATGGTGAGCAGTTCTTC. Its protein product is CASSPTTNGEQFF.

The rearrangement joins TRBV5-1 to TRBJ2-5; D unresolved. The CDR3 runs to 15 residues. The V gene's germline CDR1 is SGHRS and CDR2 YFSETQ. V was pared by 1 base and J by 2 bases, with 12 bases between. CDR3: CASSLNTQPQETQYF. CDR3 coding DNA: TGCGCCAGCAGCTTGAATACCCAGCCACAAGAGACCCAGTACTTC.

A few counts support this clonotype. V usage is TRBV7-2 and J usage is TRBJ2-6; no definite D call. CDR3 length: 15 amino acids. V lost 2 bases, J lost 0 bases, and 5 bases lay in between. Germline loops: CDR1 SGHTA, CDR2 FQGNSA. CDR3 in DNA: TGTGCCAGCAGCTTAACGGTCTCTGGGGCCAACGTCCTGACTTTC. As protein: CASSLTVSGANVLTF.

This clonotype was seen only a few times. The chain couples TRBV30 to TRBJ2-7; possibly TRBD1 for D (5 bases). V was shortened by 6 bases and J by 6 bases, with 15 bases between the two germline ends. The germline V gene encodes CDR1 GTSNPN and CDR2 SVGIG (reference sequence). This CDR3 region has 12 residues. CDR3 nucleotide sequence: TGTGCCTGTGCGGCGAAGGGGTTCGAGCAGTACTTC. Protein product: CACAAKGFEQYF.